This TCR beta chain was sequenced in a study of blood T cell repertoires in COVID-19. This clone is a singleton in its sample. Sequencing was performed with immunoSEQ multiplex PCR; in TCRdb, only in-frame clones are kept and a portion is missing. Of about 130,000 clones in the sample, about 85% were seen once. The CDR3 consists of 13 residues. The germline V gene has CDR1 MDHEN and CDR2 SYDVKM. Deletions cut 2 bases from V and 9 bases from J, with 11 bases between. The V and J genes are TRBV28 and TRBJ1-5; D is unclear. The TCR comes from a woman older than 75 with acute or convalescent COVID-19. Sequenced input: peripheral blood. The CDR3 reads CASSLATRVPQHF. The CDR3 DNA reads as TGTGCCAGCAGTTTAGCTACGCGGGTGCCCCAGCATTTT.